Listed here are 9 T cell receptor beta chains from one sample, sequenced in a study of T cells in women clearing cervical HPV infection. TCRdb's table, derived via immunoSEQ multiplex PCR, lists solely in-frame clones and lacks some. This sample's clone table lists roughly 34,000 clones. The sample comprised blood buffy coat. These receptors were taken from a woman between 18 and 75 years old with a cervical HPV16 infection that either progressed to CIN3+ or cleared (not recorded which).

Regarding this clone: The CDR3 goes on 3 residues after the read ends, and that part is filled in from the germline J gene. The chain links TRBV19 to TRBJ2-7, with 8 bases identical to TRBD2. The CDR3 is 15 amino acids. The germline V gene encodes CDR1 LNHDA and CDR2 SQIVND (reference sequence). Losses at the gene ends were 3 bases for V and 6 bases for J; bases not matched to a gene: 10. CDR3 in amino acids: CASSMDGGATTEQYF. The sequenced part of the CDR3 DNA is TGTGCCAGTAGTATGGACGGGGGGGCTACTACCGAG.

To note about this clone: The read stops 3 residues short of the end of the CDR3; the missing end is completed from the germline J gene. V gene TRBV20-1 combines with J gene TRBJ2-5, with 7 positions matching TRBD1. V was clipped by 6 bases and J by 3 bases; unmatched bases: 13. Germline V gene sequence: CDR1 DFQATT, CDR2 SNEGSKA (reference sequence). CDR3 length: 15 amino acids. The covered CDR3 bases are TGCAGTGCACTGGTCCCCGGGACAGCAAAAGAGACC. Translation: CSALVPGTAKET. The whole CDR3 protein is CSALVPGTAKETQYF.

Turning to this clone: The CDR3 is cut off 3 residues early in the read; its end comes from the germline J gene. This chain joins TRBV12-5 and TRBJ1-3; no firm D call. This CDR3 spans 13 amino acids. The germline V gene has CDR1 LGHNT and CDR2 FRNRAP. V lost 7 bases and J 4 bases, leaving 11 bases between the germline ends. The sequenced part of the CDR3 DNA is TGTGCTAGTGACTCGTCATTAGGAAACACC. Its translation: CASDSSLGNT. The entire CDR3 sequence reads CASDSSLGNTIYF.

In the case of this clone: The read gets to within 3 residues of the CDR3 end, and the germline J gene fills in the rest. V and J are TRBV5-4 and TRBJ1-4; D may be TRBD1 (6 bases). Trimming stripped 0 bases from V and 4 bases from J, with 10 bases between. Germline V gene sequence: CDR1 SGHNT, CDR2 YYREEE (reference sequence). The CDR3 length is 15 residues. CDR3 DNA, as far as it was read: TGTGCCAGCAGCTTGGAAGTAGGGGGTAATGAAAAA. This sequence encodes CASSLEVGGNEK. The whole CDR3 is CASSLEVGGNEKLFF.

With respect to this clone: The CDR3 goes on 3 residues after the read ends, and that part is filled in from the germline J gene. The chain recombines TRBV5-1 with TRBJ2-3; TRBD2 agrees at 13 bases. Germline-derived CDR1 and CDR2 are SGHRS and YFSETQ. This CDR3 comprises 15 residues. CDR3 DNA, as far as it was read: TGCGCCAGCAGCTTGTCCGGGACTAGCGGGGAGACG. It specifies CASSLSGTSGET. The entire CDR3 sequence reads CASSLSGTSGETQYF.

In regard to this clone: The CDR3 end lies 3 residues beyond the end of the read and is filled in from the germline J gene. The chain has TRBV2 and TRBJ2-1, with 9 bases aligning to TRBD1. This CDR3 contains 17 residues. Germline-derived CDR1 and CDR2 are SNHLY and FYNNEI. J was trimmed by 0 bases and V by 6 bases; bases with no gene match: 9. The covered CDR3 bases are TGTGCCAGCAGCGAGGGACAGGGCGGGACCTCCTACAATGAG. Translating it yields CASSEGQGGTSYNE. The whole CDR3 is CASSEGQGGTSYNEQFF.

On this clone itself: The read terminates 3 residues ahead of where the CDR3 ends, so the germline J gene completes it. The V call is TRBV5-1, the J call TRBJ2-2; TRBD1 matches at 8 bases. The CDR3 spans 17 residues. Germline CDR1 is SGHRS and CDR2 is YFSETQ. V was clipped by 1 base and J by 7 bases; unmatched bases: 12. This CDR3 reads CASSLMAGRGHGGELFF. CDR3 bases read: TGCGCCAGCAGCTTGATGGCGGGCAGGGGGCATGGCGGGGAG.

Regarding this clone: The CDR3 end is not reached by the read, which stops 3 residues before it; the germline J gene fills it in. This rearrangement joins TRBV12-3 or TRBV12-4 to TRBJ2-3; 9 bases agree with TRBD2. This CDR3 is built from 17 residues. J gave up 6 bases and V 6 bases, and 16 bases lay outside the gene matches. The sequenced part of the CDR3 DNA is TGTGCCAGCAGCCCACCAGCGGGAGCGGGGGGCCCGGATACG. Translating it yields CASSPPAGAGGPDT. The CDR3, in full, reads CASSPPAGAGGPDTQYF.

As for this clone: The sequence runs out 3 residues before the end of the CDR3; the remainder is reconstructed from the germline J gene. This sequence joins TRBV7-2 and TRBJ2-3, with D possibly matching TRBD2 (6 bases). The CDR3 is made up of 15 amino acids. Trimming removed 5 bases at V and 6 bases at J, with 18 bases between. Germline CDR1 reads SGHTA; CDR2 reads FQGNSA. Incomplete CDR3 DNA: TGTGCCAGCAGCCCCTCCGGGGCCGCGGGGGATACG. Its protein product is CASSPSGAAGDT. The CDR3 in full is CASSPSGAAGDTQYF.